A selection of T cell receptor beta chains follows, all from one sample in a study of cytomegalovirus exposure and HLA in healthy donors. Clones were read by immunoSEQ multiplex PCR, and TCRdb kept only the in-frame ones, dropping some. The table lists 180,000 or so clones, about 80% of them singletons. The specimen sequenced was PBMCs. Receptors originate from a man in his forties in good health and CMV-seronegative. CDR3s include the opening cysteine and the closing phenylalanine or tryptophan. D genes are given only for firm matches. The listing skips clone size in some rows; elsewhere it reads once, few, many or a size class.

V	D	J	size	DNA	CDR3
TRBV10-3	TRBD2	TRBJ2-1	-	TGTGCCATCAGTGAACCGGGCGGGAGGATCAATGAGCAGTTCTTC	CAISEPGGRINEQFF
TRBV2	TRBD2	TRBJ2-5	-	TGTGCCAGCAGCCGGACTAGCGGGGGGAGGGGGGAGACCCAGTACTTC	CASSRTSGGRGETQYF
TRBV4-1	-	TRBJ2-5	-	TGCGCCAGCAGCCAAGATGGAACTAGTCGATCAGAGACCCAGTACTTC	CASSQDGTSRSETQYF
TRBV15	-	TRBJ2-2	-	TGTGCCACCAGCTCGGGGGGAAAGGGGGTCACCGGGGAGCTGTTTTTT	CATSSGGKGVTGELFF
TRBV5-1	-	TRBJ1-1	-	TGCGCCAGCAGCTTGGCCAGGGTAAGGAACACTGAAGCTTTCTTT	CASSLARVRNTEAFF
TRBV27	-	TRBJ2-5	-	TGTGCCAGCAGTTCCTCCTATGCCGCGGAGACCCAGTACTTC	CASSSSYAAETQYF
TRBV11-3	TRBD1	TRBJ2-1	-	TGTGCCAGCAGCCCCCGGGACAGGGACTACAATGAGCAGTTCTTC	CASSPRDRDYNEQFF
TRBV10-3	TRBD1	TRBJ2-7	few	TGTGCCATCAGCCTTACCGGGACAGCTAAGTCCTACGAGCAGTACTTC	CAISLTGTAKSYEQYF
TRBV7-2	-	TRBJ1-1	few	TGTGCCAGCAGCTTACTCGCAGGGAGGGCTTTCTTT	CASSLLAGRAFF
TRBV18	-	TRBJ2-5	-	TGTGCCAGCTCACCACCTTCTATCCAAGAGACCCAGTACTTC	CASSPPSIQETQYF
TRBV4-3	TRBD2	TRBJ2-3	few	TGCGCCAGCAGCCAGGGGACTAGCAGGCCAGATACGCAGTATTTT	CASSQGTSRPDTQYF
TRBV6-6	-	TRBJ2-3	-	TGTGCCACCCTTGTCCCGCGGGGAGCAGATACGCAGTATTTT	CATLVPRGADTQYF
TRBV11-2	TRBD2	TRBJ2-5	-	TGTGCCAGCACCCACGGGGGGTCGGAGACCCAGTACTTC	CASTHGGSETQYF
TRBV2	TRBD2	TRBJ2-3	-	TGTGCCAGCAAAGTTAGCGGGAGTGGTGGCACAGATACGCAGTATTTT	CASKVSGSGGTDTQYF